The subject of this entry is one T cell receptor beta chain. This clone was seen only once. Its antigen target is currently unknown. No base-level quality is on record; no much larger clone is a single base apart. Libraries were constructed by the immunoSEQ multiplex PCR assay. A mixture of 60 forward primers for TCR Vbeta segments and 13 reverse primers for TCR Jbeta segments was used in the multiplex PCR. Amplification of the CDR3 region of rearranged TCR beta genes was performed with a multiplex PCR assay on genomic DNA. On the Illumina HiSeq System, the amplified TCR beta libraries were sequenced as 87-base-pair reads. The authors' analysis ran thus. A later analysis tallied roughly 78 million unique TCR beta chains across the 610 or so repertoires, and about 10 million of those chains were shared by two or more donors. A nearest-neighbor algorithm error-corrected the raw reads and collapsed the reads into unique sequences, merging closely related sequences to remove PCR and sequencing errors. V, D and J gene segments were assigned by aligning CDR3 sequences to IMGT reference sequences. For a sequence to be retained, a match of at least six nucleotides to both a V gene segment and a J gene segment was required. Rearrangements were classified as productive when the CDR3 lacked stop codons and remained in frame with V and J, and all other rearrangements were classified as non-productive. CDR3 was defined according to IMGT convention as the region running from the second conserved V-encoded cysteine to the conserved J-encoded phenylalanine. The earlier analysis of roughly 590 of the donors excluded any sequence lacking an unambiguous match to a single V gene segment. An earlier analysis of under 750 of the donors called V segments functional above 56.7% productive rearrangements and segregating when the between-donor standard deviation exceeded 5%. A statistical classification framework was built for diagnosing cytomegalovirus status from the catalog of TCR beta chain sequences. A later analysis assigned V and J genes by comparing TCR nucleotide sequences with IMGT/GENE-DB human TR gene sequences. Using the TCRdist pipeline, a later analysis assigned CDR3 sequences along with most-parsimonious VDJ recombination scenarios. In a later analysis, each TCR beta chain was defined by its CDR3 amino acid sequence together with its V-gene family, and reads lacking a unique V-gene family were excluded. In a later analysis, a few hundred highly shared, low-generation-probability nucleotide sequences were removed to address suspected cross-contamination and a sequencing artifact. A later analysis calculated a clonal expansion index for each public chain from normalized within-repertoire ranks of inferred template counts. A later analysis computed generation probabilities with a VDJ recombination model fitted to out-of-frame rearrangements, and checked the results against IGoR. In a later analysis, TCR-TCR, TCR-HLA and TCR-CMV co-occurrence was scored with hypergeometric tests, and a repertoire-size bias correction was applied to TCR pairs. False discovery rates were estimated in a later analysis by permuting HLA or CMV assignments 20 times. A later analysis grouped co-occurring TCRs with DBSCAN, adding TCRdist sequence similarity when clustering within HLA-allele-positive subsets. Co-occurrence clustering excluded repertoires with fewer than 30,000 or more than 120,000 public chains, plus five with anomalous nucleotide sharing. Sourced from immuneACCESS, this table was stored by TCRdb with only in-frame sequences that have V and J called. A share of the clones is absent; for the studies checked, an unresolved V gene accounts for under half, and the remainder has no known explanation. V and J calls and clone size come straight from that table; D and trimming were deduced from the DNA. In this sample the table shows approximately 180,000 clones, less than 85% of which occur a single time. The ten largest account for around 5% of the sample.

This sample was included in a study of cytomegalovirus exposure and HLA in healthy donors (TCRdb year 2017). With regard to the full study: An earlier analysis of 550 to 700 of the donors reported 250 to 350 Gb of sequence data and about 100 million unique TCR beta sequences from roughly 180 million T cells. The study was designed to test whether signatures of past pathogen exposure could be identified by cataloging public T cell receptors. The T cell repertoires of 670 or so subjects were profiled by immunosequencing and related to cytomegalovirus serostatus. Every discovery cohort repertoire had been produced on one sequencing platform. Donor age, sex, ethnicity and CMV serostatus were compiled alongside the repertoire data. To decide whether each TCR beta V gene segment behaved as functional or pseudogenic, an earlier analysis of over 500 of the donors relied on high-throughput TCR beta sequencing. Typing coverage differed by locus: A, B, C, DRB1 and DQB1 were typed in about 629-630 donors, DQA1 in about 550, DPA1 in 600 to 610, and DPB1 in roughly 470. Roughly 300 gigabases of sequencing data and 80 million or so unique TCR sequences were included in an early release covering around 600 HLA-typed donors. Both class I and class II loci were covered by HLA typing, at four-digit resolution. Among under 450 genotyped donors of the cohort, an average of approximately 230,000 unique TCR beta nucleotide sequences were sequenced per donor, roughly 18% of them non-productive. Of the 300 to 500 genotyped donors, less than 90% were placed in the genetic ancestry cluster associated with self-reported Caucasian donors. A few DR-DQ haplotypes were treated as single units for association and clustering because of strong linkage in the cohort. A later analysis re-analyzed previously published TCR beta repertoires from roughly 600 donors and added high-resolution HLA genotyping to study TCR occurrence patterns. In the later analysis, no new phenotypic data were used to find candidate immune exposures; instead, reliance was placed on TCR beta sequences and their occurrence across donors. A later genetic analysis took genome-wide SNP genotypes for about 65% of the 666 donors and used that subset as a discovery cohort. High-throughput TCR immunosequencing, statistical association of individual TCRs with disease status, and machine learning were combined to predict cytomegalovirus infection status. Along with the roughly 610-subject first cohort, a separate validation cohort of over a hundred different subjects was used. Overall study results and their limits: The sequencing pipeline was judged likely to have produced a cluster of highly shared sequence variants as a technical artifact. The authors suggested that the approach could potentially be extended to other disease states and immunological phenotypes. In an earlier analysis of over 550 of the donors, most TCR beta V segments were observed in productive rearrangements about 90% or about 30% of the time, broadly matching IMGT annotations. While some public TCRs were present in many individuals, most TCR sequences turned up only very rarely across donors. A later analysis found that most CMV-associated TCR beta chains appeared HLA-restricted, with HLA associations seemingly driven largely by CMV exposure. In a later analysis, 15,000 to 20,000 TCR beta sequences were associated with specific HLA alleles at a false discovery rate of 0.05. In a later genetic analysis, a missense DCLRE1C variant was associated with V-gene and J-gene trimming of TCR beta chains, and the association was replicated in an independent cohort. Strong co-occurrence of HLA alleles, especially DR and DQ, made assigning TCR associations to individual alleles difficult. In a later analysis, the rate of TCR association differed among HLA loci, with DRB1 alleles having the most associated TCRs and HLA-C alleles having the fewest. The presence/absence analyses assumed that sequencing depth was roughly uniform across donors, and that assumption may not be true. In both the original and validation cohorts, the classifier was reported to diagnose cytomegalovirus status with high specificity and sensitivity. A further reported finding was that TCR beta sequences accurately predicted the HLA-A and HLA-B alleles for most subjects in the first cohort. A later analysis found that HLA-associated TCR beta chains were more clonally expanded and had lower generation probabilities than equally common non-associated chains. Only TCR beta chains were sequenced in this cohort, and the absence of alpha or paired-chain data limited detectable features. According to a later analysis, parvovirus B19, influenza, CMV and Epstein-Barr virus appeared linked to several top co-occurrence clusters. In vitro tests confirmed that a few of the cytomegalovirus-associated TCR beta chains recognize cytomegalovirus antigens. For the cohort, immune exposure information was limited to CMV serostatus. Linkage disequilibrium might explain the correlated functional status among segregating V segments, but an unknown experimental factor could not be excluded. In the study, 150 to 200 TCR beta chains were listed as associated with cytomegalovirus. Around 16 rarely observed V segments, including chromosome 9 orphons, were excluded from the earlier analysis of several hundred of the donors because counts were too low. Compared with the roughly 710-donor mean, donors in an Asian-associated ancestry cluster had fewer N-insertions in productive TCRs, according to a later genetic analysis. Because HLA typing was missing for some donors at each locus, association tests included only the typed subset. Because the 87-base-pair reads could not distinguish some IMGT-functional V segments, including TRBV6-2 and TRBV6-3, those segments were excluded.

As encoded in the germline V gene, CDR1 is LGHNA while CDR2 is YNFKEQ. There are 14 amino acids in the CDR3, from cysteine to phenylalanine inclusive. The kept DNA is CDR3 alone, 42 bases in frame from the first base. V trim: 1 base; J trim: 7 bases; unmatched bases: 6. The cohort was made up of around 720 healthy bone marrow donors. At the time of sampling, every cohort member was nominally healthy, though immune exposures that went unrecorded were likely present. The donor tested CMV seronegative and was one of the 352 seronegative cohort members. A peripheral blood sample was provided by each donor, and peripheral blood mononuclear cells were used for TCR beta sequencing. The Qiagen DNeasy Blood Extraction Kit was used to extract genomic DNA from the blood cell samples.

Material for sequencing was PBMCs. This clonotype originated in a man between 18 and 35 years old in good health and CMV-seronegative. The sequence joins TRBV4-2 to TRBJ2-7; 8 junctional bases match TRBD1. The CDR3 corresponds to CASSQGQGTEEQYF. Read as DNA, the sequence is TGTGCCAGCAGCCAAGGACAGGGGACGGAAGAGCAGTACTTC.